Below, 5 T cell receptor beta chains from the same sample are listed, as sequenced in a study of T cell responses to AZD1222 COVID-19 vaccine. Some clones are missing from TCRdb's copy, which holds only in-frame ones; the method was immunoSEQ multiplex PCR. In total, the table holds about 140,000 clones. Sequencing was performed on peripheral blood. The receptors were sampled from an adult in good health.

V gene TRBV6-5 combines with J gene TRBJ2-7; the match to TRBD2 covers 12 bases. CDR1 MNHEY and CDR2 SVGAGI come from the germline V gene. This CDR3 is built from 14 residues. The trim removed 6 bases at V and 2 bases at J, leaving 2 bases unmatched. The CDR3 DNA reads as TGTGCCAGCAGCGGACTAGCGGGGACCTACGAGCAGTACTTC. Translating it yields CASSGLAGTYEQYF.

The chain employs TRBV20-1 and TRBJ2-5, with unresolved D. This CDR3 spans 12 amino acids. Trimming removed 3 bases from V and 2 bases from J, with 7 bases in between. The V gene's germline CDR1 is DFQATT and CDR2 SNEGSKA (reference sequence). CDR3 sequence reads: CSASLVQETQYF. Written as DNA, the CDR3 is TGCAGTGCTAGTCTTGTGCAAGAGACCCAGTACTTC.

The CDR3 sequence is CASSSGTGGFEQFF. For the CDR3, the DNA is TGTGCCAGCAGCTCCGGGACAGGGGGCTTTGAGCAGTTCTTC. The chain is built from TRBV7-2 and TRBJ2-1; the match to TRBD1 covers 12 bases. Trimming took 4 bases from V and 9 from J; bases not matched to a gene: 4. CDR1 is SGHTA, CDR2 FQGNSA, per germline. This CDR3 comprises 14 residues.

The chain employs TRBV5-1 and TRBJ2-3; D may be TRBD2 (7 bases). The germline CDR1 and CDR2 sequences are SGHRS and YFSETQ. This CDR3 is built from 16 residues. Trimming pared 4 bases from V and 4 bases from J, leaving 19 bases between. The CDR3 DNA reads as TGCGCCAGCAGCAGGGGCGCGGGGGCAGTTCCAGATACGCAGTATTTT. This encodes CASSRGAGAVPDTQYF.

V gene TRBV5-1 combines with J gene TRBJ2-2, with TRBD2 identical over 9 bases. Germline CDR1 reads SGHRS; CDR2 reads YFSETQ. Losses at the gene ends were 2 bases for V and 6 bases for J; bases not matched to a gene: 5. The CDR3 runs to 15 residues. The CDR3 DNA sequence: TGCGCCAGCAGCTTAGTAGCGGGGGCTGCCGGGGAGCTGTTTTTT. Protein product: CASSLVAGAAGELFF.